The clone carrying this TCR beta chain was counted a single time. TCRdb recomputed calls from the reads with MiXCR, one row per CDR3 protein. The sample consists of a few hundred thousand distinct CDR3 sequences, approximately 15% of them appearing once. This sample was taken from a study of T cell repertoires in cytomegalovirus infection. Study-level information: Both CMV infection and a matching HLA type were indicated by public TCR beta signatures.

The ends lost 0 bases at V and 5 bases at J; junction bases unmatched: 14. Germline assignment: CDR1 SEHNR and CDR2 FQNEAQ (reference sequence). The CDR3 totals 19 residues. The source material was CD8+ T cells from PBMCs. The clonotype was recovered from a human donor in good health (CMV status not recorded). Some clones in this sample may be carry-over from other donors' samples. The chain couples TRBV7-9 to TRBJ2-1; 9 nucleotides agree with TRBD2. CDR3 DNA: TGTGCCAGCAGCTTAGCGGGACCTTGGGCGGGGGGGAACAACAATGAGCAGTTCTTC. It encodes CASSLAGPWAGGNNNEQFF.